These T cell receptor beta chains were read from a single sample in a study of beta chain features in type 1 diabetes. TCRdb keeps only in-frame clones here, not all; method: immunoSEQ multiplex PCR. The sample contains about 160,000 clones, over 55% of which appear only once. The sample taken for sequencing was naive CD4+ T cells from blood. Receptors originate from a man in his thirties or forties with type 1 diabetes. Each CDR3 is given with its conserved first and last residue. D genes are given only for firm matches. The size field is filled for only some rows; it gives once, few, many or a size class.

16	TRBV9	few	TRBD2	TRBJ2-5	CASSPWGTSEQETQYF	TGTGCCAGCAGCCCCTGGGGGACTAGTGAACAAGAGACCCAGTACTTC
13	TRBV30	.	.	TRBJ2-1	CAWSPTTGQAQFF	TGTGCCTGGAGTCCGACGACAGGCCAGGCGCAGTTCTTC
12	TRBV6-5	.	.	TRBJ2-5	CASSSQQGTQYF	TGTGCCAGCAGTTCACAGCAAGGGACCCAGTACTTC
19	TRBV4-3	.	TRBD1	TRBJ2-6	CASSQDHGTASSGANVLTF	TGCGCCAGCAGCCAAGATCACGGGACAGCTTCATCTGGGGCCAACGTCCTGACTTTC
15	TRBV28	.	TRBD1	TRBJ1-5	CASSLTDRVRQPQHF	TGTGCCAGCAGTTTGACGGACAGGGTCAGGCAGCCCCAGCATTTT
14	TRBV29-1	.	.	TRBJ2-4	CSVESGHPRGIQYF	TGCAGCGTTGAAAGTGGTCACCCCCGAGGGATTCAGTACTTC
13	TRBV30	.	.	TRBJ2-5	CAWSVRAGETQYF	TGTGCCTGGAGCGTAAGGGCGGGAGAGACCCAGTACTTC
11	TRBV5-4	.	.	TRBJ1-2	CASSTYDGYTF	TGTGCCAGCAGCACCTACGATGGCTACACCTTC
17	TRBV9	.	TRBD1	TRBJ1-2	CASSGSGQGLGSYGYTF	TGTGCCAGCAGCGGCTCAGGACAGGGCCTTGGAAGCTATGGCTACACCTTC
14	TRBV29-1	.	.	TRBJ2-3	CSVRDGYFRDTQYF	TGCAGCGTCCGGGACGGGTATTTTAGAGATACGCAGTATTTT
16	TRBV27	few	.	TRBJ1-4	CASSPLISQDSEKLFF	TGTGCCAGCAGTCCATTAATCAGCCAGGATAGTGAAAAACTGTTTTTT
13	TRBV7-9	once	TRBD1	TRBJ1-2	CASSEGQNYGYTF	TGTGCCAGCAGCGAGGGACAGAACTATGGCTACACCTTC
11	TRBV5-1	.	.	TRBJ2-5	CASSNQETQYF	TGCGCCAGCAGTAACCAAGAGACCCAGTACTTC
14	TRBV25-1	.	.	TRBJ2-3	CASSTTTATDTQYF	TGTGCCAGCAGTACCACTACTGCCACAGATACGCAGTATTTT
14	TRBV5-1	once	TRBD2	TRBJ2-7	CASSLTSGSYEQYF	TGCGCCAGCAGCTTGACTAGCGGCTCCTACGAGCAGTACTTC
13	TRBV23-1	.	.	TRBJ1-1	CASSQRGRTEAFF	TGCGCCAGCAGTCAAAGAGGGCGCACTGAAGCTTTCTTT
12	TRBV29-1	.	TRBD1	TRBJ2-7	CSVLHRGNEQYF	TGCAGCGTTTTACACAGGGGTAACGAGCAGTACTTC
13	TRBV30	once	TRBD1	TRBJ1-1	CALGQGLNTEAFF	TGTGCCTTAGGACAGGGACTGAACACTGAAGCTTTCTTT
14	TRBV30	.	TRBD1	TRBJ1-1	CAWRPQTGDTEAFF	TGTGCCTGGAGGCCACAGACAGGGGATACTGAAGCTTTCTTT
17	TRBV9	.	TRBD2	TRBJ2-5	CASSVAASGGVQETQYF	TGTGCCAGCAGCGTAGCGGCTAGCGGGGGGGTCCAAGAGACCCAGTACTTC
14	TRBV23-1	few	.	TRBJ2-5	CASSLRISGETQYF	TGCGCCAGCAGTCTCCGAATCTCAGGAGAGACCCAGTACTTC
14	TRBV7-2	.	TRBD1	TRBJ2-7	CASSLVGTAYEQYF	TGTGCCAGCAGCTTAGTAGGGACAGCCTACGAGCAGTACTTC
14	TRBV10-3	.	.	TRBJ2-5	CAISAGKTQETQYF	TGTGCCATCAGTGCAGGGAAAACGCAAGAGACCCAGTACTTC
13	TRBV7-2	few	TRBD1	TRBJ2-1	CASSLEGDRGAIF	TGTGCCAGCAGCTTAGAGGGTGACAGGGGCGCGATCTTC
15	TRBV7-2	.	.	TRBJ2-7	CASSLAEGLTYEQYF	TGTGCCAGCAGCTTAGCGGAAGGACTGACCTACGAGCAGTACTTC
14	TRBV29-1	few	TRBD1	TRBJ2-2	CSVRDRTATGELFF	TGCAGCGTGCGGGACAGGACCGCGACCGGGGAGCTGTTTTTT
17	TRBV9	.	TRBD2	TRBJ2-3	CASSGGPKAGYTDTQYF	TGTGCCAGCAGCGGAGGCCCGAAAGCGGGGTACACAGATACGCAGTATTTT
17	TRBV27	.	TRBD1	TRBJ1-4	CASSEWTGKAPNEKLFF	TGTGCCAGCAGTGAATGGACAGGGAAGGCCCCAAATGAAAAACTGTTTTTT
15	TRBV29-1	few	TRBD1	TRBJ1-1	CSVEPLGQGNTEAFF	TGCAGCGTTGAACCCCTAGGACAGGGGAACACTGAAGCTTTCTTT
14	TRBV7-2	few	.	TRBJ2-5	CASSLAGLQETQYF	TGTGCCAGCAGCTTAGCGGGTCTACAAGAGACCCAGTACTTC
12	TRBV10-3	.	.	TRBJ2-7	CAISETANEQYF	TGTGCCATCAGTGAGACCGCAAACGAGCAGTACTTC
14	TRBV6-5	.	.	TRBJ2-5	CASSYSRVGETQYF	TGTGCCAGCAGTTACTCGAGGGTTGGAGAGACCCAGTACTTC
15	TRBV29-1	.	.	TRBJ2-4	CSGTKGVGYKNIQYF	TGCAGCGGGACTAAGGGTGTTGGTTACAAAAACATTCAGTACTTC
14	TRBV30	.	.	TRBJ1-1	CAWSFTRSPTEAFF	TGTGCCTGGAGTTTCACCAGGTCCCCCACTGAAGCTTTCTTT
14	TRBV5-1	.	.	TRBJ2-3	CASKITLLGDTQYF	TGCGCCAGCAAGATCACCCTCCTAGGAGATACGCAGTATTTT
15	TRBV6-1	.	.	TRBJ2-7	CASSEGGIGSYEQYF	TGTGCCAGCAGTGAAGGAGGGATTGGCTCCTACGAGCAGTACTTC
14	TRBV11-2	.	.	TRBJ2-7	CASSLVQGGYEQYF	TGTGCCAGCAGCTTAGTTCAGGGAGGATACGAGCAGTACTTC
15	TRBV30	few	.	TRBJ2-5	CAWSPRGRLRETQYF	TGTGCCTGGAGCCCACGGGGAAGGTTACGGGAGACCCAGTACTTC
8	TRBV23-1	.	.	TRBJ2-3	CASIGEYF	TGCGCCAGCATAGGGGAGTATTTT
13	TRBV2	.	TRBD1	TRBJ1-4	CASRRQGEEKLFF	TGTGCCAGCAGGAGGCAGGGGGAGGAAAAACTGTTTTTT
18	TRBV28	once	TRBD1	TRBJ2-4	CASSPGTGRGLAKNIQYF	TGTGCCAGCAGTCCAGGGACAGGTCGAGGGCTAGCCAAAAACATTCAGTACTTC
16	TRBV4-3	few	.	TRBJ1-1	CASSHRQFLQNTEAFF	TGCGCCAGCAGCCATAGACAGTTCCTACAGAACACTGAAGCTTTCTTT
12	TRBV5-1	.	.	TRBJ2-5	CASSPRGETQYF	TGCGCCAGCAGCCCCCGGGGAGAGACCCAGTACTTC
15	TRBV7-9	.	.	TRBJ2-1	CASRRVQGPYNEQFF	TGTGCCAGCAGACGCGTACAGGGACCCTACAATGAGCAGTTCTTC
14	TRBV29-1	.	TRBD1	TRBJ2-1	CSVEKRGLGDEQFF	TGCAGCGTTGAAAAGAGGGGGCTGGGAGATGAGCAGTTCTTC
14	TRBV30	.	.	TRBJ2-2	CAWSIIRGPGELFF	TGTGCCTGGAGTATCATCCGGGGACCCGGGGAGCTGTTTTTT